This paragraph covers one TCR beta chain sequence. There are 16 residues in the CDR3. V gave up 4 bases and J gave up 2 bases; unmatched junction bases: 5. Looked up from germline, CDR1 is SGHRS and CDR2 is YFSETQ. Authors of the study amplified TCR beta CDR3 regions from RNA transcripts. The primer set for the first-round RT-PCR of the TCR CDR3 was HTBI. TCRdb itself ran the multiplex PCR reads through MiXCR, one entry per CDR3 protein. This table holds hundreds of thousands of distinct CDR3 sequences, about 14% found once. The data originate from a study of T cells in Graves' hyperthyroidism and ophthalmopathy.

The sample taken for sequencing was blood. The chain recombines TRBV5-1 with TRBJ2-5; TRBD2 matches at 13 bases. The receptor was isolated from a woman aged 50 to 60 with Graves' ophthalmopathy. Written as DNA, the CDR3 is TGCGCCAGCAGCGCCAGACTAGCGGGAGGTCAAGAGACCCAGTACTTC. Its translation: CASSARLAGGQETQYF.